This T cell receptor beta chain is from a study of cytomegalovirus exposure and HLA in healthy donors. Primers included in the PCR were 60 Vbeta and 13 Jbeta primers. As originally analysed: Later reanalysis found around 74 million unique TCR beta chains, 10 million to 14 million of them shared. Sequencing was performed with immunoSEQ multiplex PCR; in TCRdb, only in-frame clones are kept and a portion is missing. The D gene and trimming were derived from the DNA, and the V and J assignments and clone size from that table. In the table there are around 200,000 clones, over 60% of which are singletons. This sequence originates from a man under 40 in good health and CMV-seropositive. Sequenced sample: PBMCs.

The DNA for the CDR3 is TGTGCCAGCAGGGCCTTTGGGGGGTCCTACTCCTATAATTCACCCCTCCACTTT. It is translated as CASRAFGGSYSYNSPLHF. The chain links TRBV6-4 to TRBJ1-6, with D possibly TRBD1 on 5 matching bases. The V and J ends lost 6 bases and 0 bases respectively, with 18 bases between them. Germline CDR1 MRHNA, CDR2 SNTAGT. This CDR3 contains 18 residues.